This TCR beta chain derives from a study of T cell repertoires in cytomegalovirus infection. Study-wide points: Predominance within the ex vivo response was attributable to HLA-C-restricted CMV-specific TCR beta clonotypes. CMV carriers with the relevant HLA were identified by cumulative public TCR beta family frequency.

This CDR3 region has 16 residues. The germline V gene has CDR1 DFQATT and CDR2 SNEGSKA (reference sequence). Trimming pared 5 bases from V and 0 bases from J, leaving 14 bases between. As to this clonotype: Its matching antigen is unknown.

TCRdb used MiXCR to reprocess the reads, holding one entry per CDR3 protein. This repertoire shows 200,000 or so distinct CDR3 sequences, around two fifths found once; its top ten account for roughly three fifths. The clonotype was recovered from a human donor in good health (CMV status not recorded). Some clones in this sample may be carry-over from other donors' samples. This specimen was CD8+ T cells from cultured PBMCs, taken from culture after CMV antigen stimulation. The genes are TRBV20-1 and TRBJ1-6; D unclear. The CDR3 sequence: CSARPDQSSYNSPLHF. The CDR3, as DNA: TGCAGTGCTCGACCCGATCAGAGCTCCTATAATTCACCCCTCCACTTT.